This is a list of T cell receptor beta chains from one sample in a study of radiation and T cells in renal cell carcinoma. Assay: immunoSEQ multiplex PCR; the TCRdb copy retains only in-frame clones and omits some. The table lists 40,000 to 50,000 clones, approximately 80% of them singletons. Source: blood, taken from a patient whose treatment included radiotherapy and nephrectomy. The source of these receptors is a woman aged 70 to 79 with renal cell carcinoma. CDR3s include the opening cysteine and the closing phenylalanine or tryptophan. Fields, in order: CDR3 length, V gene, clone size, D gene, J gene, CDR3 protein, CDR3 DNA. The D gene is left open where the match is weak. Some rows have no size entry. The others give once, few or many, or a class for an expanded clone.

>15|TRBV5-6|-|TRBD1|TRBJ1-2
CASSVTGATNYGYTF
TGTGCCAGCAGCGTGACAGGGGCCACGAACTATGGCTACACCTTC
>13|TRBV19|-|-|TRBJ2-3
CASSISLTDTQYF
TGTGCCAGTAGTATCAGCCTAACAGATACGCAGTATTTT
>14|TRBV2|-|-|TRBJ2-2
CASTAEGIAGELFF
TGTGCCAGCACCGCGGAAGGGATCGCCGGGGAGCTGTTTTTT
>15|TRBV5-4|medium-sized|-|TRBJ2-7
CASSPGRGPGYEQYF
TGTGCCAGCAGCCCGGGTCGGGGGCCCGGTTACGAGCAGTACTTC
>15|TRBV7-9|-|-|TRBJ2-7
CASSSIQGAPFEQYF
TGTGCCAGCAGCTCGATACAGGGTGCTCCTTTCGAGCAGTACTTC
>14|TRBV5-6|few|-|TRBJ1-1
CASSPRTLGGEAFF
TGTGCCAGCAGCCCCCGGACCTTAGGGGGTGAAGCTTTCTTT
>17|TRBV7-8|-|TRBD2|TRBJ2-2
CASSSKGSGSGTGELFF
TGTGCCAGCAGCTCTAAGGGAAGCGGGAGTGGTACCGGGGAGCTGTTTTTT
>15|TRBV4-2|-|-|TRBJ2-5
CASSQGVRGQETQYF
TGTGCCAGCAGCCAAGGTGTCCGGGGGCAAGAGACCCAGTACTTC
>15|TRBV10-3|-|-|TRBJ1-3
CAISERSVSGNTIYF
TGTGCCATCAGTGAGAGAAGTGTCTCTGGAAACACCATATATTTT
>13|TRBV18|-|-|TRBJ1-1
CATLGQMNTEAFF
TGTGCCACTCTCGGACAGATGAACACTGAAGCTTTCTTT
>15|TRBV4-3|few|-|TRBJ2-2
CASSQQGSETGELFF
TGCGCCAGCAGCCAACAAGGGTCGGAAACCGGGGAGCTGTTTTTT
>11|TRBV6-1|few|-|TRBJ2-7
CASTGSYEQYF
TGTGCCAGCACAGGGTCCTACGAGCAGTACTTC
>13|TRBV7-9|-|TRBD1|TRBJ1-2
CASRQDREYGYTF
TGTGCCAGCAGGCAGGACAGGGAATATGGCTACACCTTC
>15|TRBV7-2|-|TRBD2|TRBJ2-5
CASSPLAGGQETQYF
TGTGCCAGCAGCCCCCTAGCGGGAGGGCAAGAGACCCAGTACTTC
>11|TRBV13|-|-|TRBJ2-7
CASSLVTEQYF
TGTGCCAGCAGCTTGGTGACCGAGCAGTACTTC
>15|TRBV5-1|-|TRBD2|TRBJ2-1
CASSSGTSGTYEQFF
TGCGCCAGCAGCTCGGGGACTAGCGGGACCTATGAGCAGTTCTTC
>14|TRBV6-5|-|TRBD1|TRBJ1-5
CASSSTGGRQPQHF
TGTGCCAGCAGTTCGACAGGGGGAAGGCAGCCCCAGCATTTT
>14|TRBV30|-|-|TRBJ2-7
CAWSELPPPYEQYF
TGTGCCTGGAGTGAGCTCCCGCCACCCTACGAGCAGTACTTC
>15|TRBV6-6|once|TRBD2|TRBJ2-1
CASSYLAGGKDEQFF
TGTGCCAGCAGTTACCTAGCGGGAGGGAAGGATGAGCAGTTCTTC
>15|TRBV19|-|TRBD1|TRBJ1-5
CASTLTGLGHQPQHF
TGTGCCAGTACCCTGACAGGGTTGGGCCATCAGCCCCAGCATTTT
>13|TRBV5-1|-|-|TRBJ2-5
CASSSSPGETQYF
TGCGCCAGCAGCTCGAGCCCCGGGGAGACCCAGTACTTC
>17|TRBV9|-|TRBD2|TRBJ2-2
CASSGPRGAGRTGELFF
TGTGCCAGCAGCGGCCCCCGGGGAGCGGGAAGAACCGGGGAGCTGTTTTTT
>14|TRBV6-6|-|-|TRBJ2-7
CASSSGGVFNEQYF
TGTGCCAGCAGTTCTGGGGGAGTATTCAACGAGCAGTACTTC
>17|TRBV1|-|-|TRBJ1-2
CTSSHPPQDRDGYGYTF
TGCACCAGCAGCCACCCACCCCAGGACAGGGACGGGTATGGCTACACCTTC
>14|TRBV5-8|-|TRBD1|TRBJ2-1
CASSPARDRAEQFF
TGTGCCAGCAGCCCGGCAAGGGACAGGGCTGAGCAGTTCTTC